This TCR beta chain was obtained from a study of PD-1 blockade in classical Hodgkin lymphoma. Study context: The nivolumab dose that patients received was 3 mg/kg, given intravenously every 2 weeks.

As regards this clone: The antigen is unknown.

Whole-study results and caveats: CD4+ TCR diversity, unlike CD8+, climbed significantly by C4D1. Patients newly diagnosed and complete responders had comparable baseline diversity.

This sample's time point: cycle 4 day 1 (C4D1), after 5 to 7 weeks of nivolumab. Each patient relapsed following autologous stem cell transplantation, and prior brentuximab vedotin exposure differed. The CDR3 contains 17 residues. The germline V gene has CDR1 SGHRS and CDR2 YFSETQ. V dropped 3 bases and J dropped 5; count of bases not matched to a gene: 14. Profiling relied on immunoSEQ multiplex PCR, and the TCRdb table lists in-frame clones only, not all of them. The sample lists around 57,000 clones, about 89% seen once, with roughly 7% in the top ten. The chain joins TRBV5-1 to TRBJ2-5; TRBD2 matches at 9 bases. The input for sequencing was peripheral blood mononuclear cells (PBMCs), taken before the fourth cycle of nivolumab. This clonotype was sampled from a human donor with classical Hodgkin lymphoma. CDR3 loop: CASSSNVAGGPGETQYF. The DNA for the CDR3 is TGCGCCAGCAGCTCAAACGTCGCGGGAGGGCCGGGTGAGACCCAGTACTTC.